These T cell receptor beta chains were read from a single sample in a study of cytomegalovirus exposure and HLA in healthy donors. The method was immunoSEQ multiplex PCR; TCRdb's version includes in-frame clones alone and lacks a portion of them. The sample has 160,000 or so clones, more than 70% seen once. Sequences were obtained from PBMCs. Receptors originate from a man between 60 and 75 years old in good health and CMV-seronegative. The CDR3 runs from the conserved cysteine through the conserved F or W. The D gene is left open where the match is weak. Clone sizes are given selectively: once, few, many, or a class where the clone is expanded.

TRBJ2-1	TRBD1	TRBV4-3	NA	TGCGCCAGCAGTCAAGTACAGACAGGGATGACCTACAATGAGCAGTTCTTC	CASSQVQTGMTYNEQFF
TRBJ2-3	TRBD2	TRBV2	few	TGTGCCACCAAAGGGGGACTAGCTAGGGATACGCAGTATTTT	CATKGGLARDTQYF
TRBJ2-2	TRBD2	TRBV30	NA	TGTGCCTTACGGACTAGCGGGCCAGGCGGGGAGCTGTTTTTT	CALRTSGPGGELFF
TRBJ1-5	NA	TRBV2	NA	TGTGCCAGCAGTGAAGCGGCATCAGGGAGCAATCAGCCCCAGCATTTT	CASSEAASGSNQPQHF
TRBJ2-3	TRBD2	TRBV5-4	once	TGTGCCTGGGGACTAGCAAGCACAGATACGCAGTATTTT	CAWGLASTDTQYF
TRBJ2-7	NA	TRBV5-4	NA	TGTGCCAGCAGCGGGGACTCCGCCGGCTCCTACGAGCAGTACTTC	CASSGDSAGSYEQYF
TRBJ2-1	TRBD2	TRBV27	few	TGTGCCAGCAGTTTAGGACTAGCGGTTTACAATGAGCAGTTCTTC	CASSLGLAVYNEQFF
TRBJ2-5	TRBD1	TRBV7-8	NA	TGTGCCACCGCGGGACAGGGAGAGACCCAGTACTTC	CATAGQGETQYF
TRBJ2-3	TRBD2	TRBV9	NA	TGTGCCAGCAGCGTATACGACGGGGGGGCCCTCAGCACAGATACGCAGTATTTT	CASSVYDGGALSTDTQYF
TRBJ2-1	NA	TRBV29-1	NA	TGCAGCGTTGAAGCCCCCAGTGCGCGGAGTTGGAATGAGCAGTTCTTC	CSVEAPSARSWNEQFF
TRBJ2-5	TRBD2	TRBV28	NA	TGTGCCAGCAGTTCCGGACTAGCGGGAGAAGAGACCCAGTACTTC	CASSSGLAGEETQYF
TRBJ2-7	NA	TRBV6-5	NA	TGTGCCAGCATGGGAGGGGGGAACTACGAGCAGTACTTC	CASMGGGNYEQYF
TRBJ2-1	TRBD1	TRBV11-2	NA	TGTGCCAGCAGCGGGGGGACAGGGGTCTACAATGAGCAGTTCTTC	CASSGGTGVYNEQFF
TRBJ2-2	NA	TRBV6-6	few	TGTGCCAGCAGTTACGGCGGGAACGGGGTCGGGGAGCTGTTTTTT	CASSYGGNGVGELFF
TRBJ2-2	TRBD1	TRBV27	once	TGTGCCAGCAGAAAGGACAGGGAAGGAACCGGGGAGCTGTTTTTT	CASRKDREGTGELFF
TRBJ1-6	NA	TRBV6-1	NA	TGTGCCAGCAGTGACCAGCAGCGGGAGAATTCACCCCTCCACTTT	CASSDQQRENSPLHF
TRBJ2-2	NA	TRBV19	NA	TGTGCCAGTAGTCCTTCGACTAGTTCCACCGGGGAGCTGTTTTTT	CASSPSTSSTGELFF
TRBJ1-2	TRBD1	TRBV27	few	TGTGCCAGCAGTTTAGGGACAGGGAACTATGGCTACACCTTC	CASSLGTGNYGYTF
TRBJ1-3	NA	TRBV11-2	NA	TGTGCCAGCAGCTTAGAATGGAGCCCCATGAACACCATATATTTT	CASSLEWSPMNTIYF
TRBJ2-7	NA	TRBV7-2	NA	TGTGCCAGCAGCGAACGCCGGGGGGAGCAGTACTTC	CASSERRGEQYF
TRBJ2-7	TRBD1	TRBV7-2	NA	TGTGCCAGCAGCCCACGTTCGACAGGGGGAATCTCCTACGAGCAGTACTTC	CASSPRSTGGISYEQYF
TRBJ1-4	NA	TRBV30	NA	TGTGCCTGGAGTCCTGCAGGGGAAAAACTGTTTTTT	CAWSPAGEKLFF
TRBJ2-7	NA	TRBV27	few	TGTGCCAGCAGTCTCCAGCGCGGCCCCTCCTACGAGCAGTACTTC	CASSLQRGPSYEQYF
TRBJ2-1	TRBD1	TRBV28	NA	TGTGCCAGCAGTCCATACACTACCGGGACAGGGGGCCCCAAAGAGCAGTTCTTC	CASSPYTTGTGGPKEQFF
TRBJ1-4	NA	TRBV30	NA	TGTGCCTGGAGTGTCAGTGAAAAACTGTTTTTT	CAWSVSEKLFF
TRBJ2-7	NA	TRBV28	NA	TGTGCCAGCACTCTAGGACAGACCTCCTACGAGCAGTACTTC	CASTLGQTSYEQYF
TRBJ2-2	TRBD2	TRBV5-1	once	TGCGCCAGCAGCGCGGGAGTCTGGTCCGGGGAGCTGTTTTTT	CASSAGVWSGELFF
TRBJ1-1	NA	TRBV7-9	NA	TGTTCCAGCAGCCACAATATGGGGGCCACTGAAGCTTTCTTT	CSSSHNMGATEAFF
TRBJ1-5	NA	TRBV10-3	NA	TGTGCCATCAGTGAGTCCGGCAATCAGCCCCAGCATTTT	CAISESGNQPQHF
TRBJ2-1	TRBD1	TRBV10-3	NA	TGTGCCATCAGGACAGGGGTCGACTCCTACAATGAGCAGTTCTTC	CAIRTGVDSYNEQFF
TRBJ2-7	TRBD1	TRBV28	NA	TGTGCCAGCAGTCCCAACAGGGGGAGAAGCTCCTACGAGCAGTACTTC	CASSPNRGRSSYEQYF
TRBJ2-3	NA	TRBV9	few	TGTGCCAGCAGCGTAGGACAGAACACAGATACGCAGTATTTT	CASSVGQNTDTQYF
TRBJ2-1	TRBD2	TRBV5-4	once	TGTGCCAGCAGTCCCGGGACTAGCGGCCCTATTGAGCAGTTCTTC	CASSPGTSGPIEQFF
TRBJ2-3	TRBD2	TRBV5-1	NA	TGCGCCAGCAGCTCAGCGAACCAAGCGGGAGGGATTGCAGATACGCAGTATTTT	CASSSANQAGGIADTQYF
TRBJ1-1	NA	TRBV6-5	NA	TGTGCCAGCACCGGGGGGGCAGGGGCGAACACTGAAGCTTTCTTT	CASTGGAGANTEAFF
TRBJ2-7	NA	TRBV11-2	NA	TGTGCCAGCAGCTTACCGGGCTCCTACGAGCAGTACTTC	CASSLPGSYEQYF
TRBJ2-7	TRBD2	TRBV5-1	NA	TGCGCCAGCAGCTTTTGGGGGAGGGCGGTGGACGAGCAGTACTTC	CASSFWGRAVDEQYF
TRBJ1-1	TRBD1	TRBV4-1	NA	TGCGCCAGCAGACCTGGACAGGGTTACACTGAAGCTTTCTTT	CASRPGQGYTEAFF
TRBJ2-5	TRBD1	TRBV28	NA	TGTGCCAGCAGCGGACAGGGGACGGGGGCCCAGTACTTC	CASSGQGTGAQYF
TRBJ2-1	NA	TRBV29-1	few	TGCAGCGTTGGTTGGGGACACAAAGGGGGCAATGAGCAGTTCTTC	CSVGWGHKGGNEQFF